One TCR beta chain is described in this entry. Distinct nucleotide sequences in the sample also encode this CDR3. These data belong to a study of shared clonotypes between healthy human individuals. Terminally differentiated effector memory CD45RA+ cells were excluded by CCR7 positive selection of CD45RO-negative cells. CDR1 ENHRY and CDR2 SYGVKD come from the germline V gene. The CDR3 covers 15 residues. V was shortened by 0 bases and J by 2 bases, with 11 bases between the two germline ends. Clones were sequenced by immunoSEQ multiplex PCR, and TCRdb holds only the in-frame ones, with some missing. The sample lists millions of clones; 90% to 95% were seen once.

The receptor comes from a man between 18 and 35 years old in good health. Some clones in this sample may be carry-over from other donors' samples. The chain combines TRBV10-3 with TRBJ2-7, with D possibly being TRBD2 (6 bases). The sequenced sample was naive CD8+ T cells from PBMCs. CDR3 sequence (DNA): TGTGCCATCAGTGAGTCGGGACTGGTAACCTACGAGCAGTACTTC. Translating gives CAISESGLVTYEQYF.